This T cell receptor beta chain was captured in a study of regulatory T cells in long-lasting Graves disease. Study-level results: Persistent disease was characterized by preferential usage of TRBV28, TRBJ1-2 and TRBJ2-5. Thyroid tissue went unexamined; only peripheral blood was analyzed. A limited number of samples was an acknowledged limitation.

To note about this clonotype: Antigen unknown.

The TCR beta library used iRepertoire HTBI primers with Arm-PCR amplification of CDR3. TCRdb used MiXCR to reprocess the multiplex PCR reads, holding one entry per CDR3 protein. The sample includes fewer than 400,000 distinct CDR3 sequences, roughly a fifth of them seen just once. V shed 5 bases and J shed 3 bases, with 11 bases lying between them. The CDR3 is made up of 13 amino acids. The time point: persistent/refractory GD, antithyroid drugs over 5 years with positive TRAb. RNA from PBMCs was the source of the TCR library. The chain couples TRBV12-3 or TRBV12-4 to TRBJ2-7; D unclear. The TCR originated in a female donor with Graves disease. This specimen consisted of peripheral blood mononuclear cells (PBMCs), obtained when the disease was refractory, from a patient treated with antithyroid drugs. CDR3: CASSAYHSYEQYF. The DNA of the CDR3 is TGTGCCAGCAGTGCGTACCACAGCTACGAGCAGTACTTC.